The sample holds a few counts of the clone carrying this T cell receptor (beta chain). Its target is not known. This CDR3 spans 17 amino acids. The germline V and J ends were trimmed by 4 bases and 1 base, with 19 bases remaining between them. Germline CDR1 reads SGDLS; CDR2 reads YYNGEE. The record originates from a study of T-cell reconstitution after alpha-beta-depleted transplantation in children. Study-level findings and limits: Once a year had passed after transplant, T-cell counts and diversity came mostly from newly produced T cells. Some patients' high day-60 TCRbeta diversity was traced to surviving recipient T cells and thymic progenitors. It was reported that alpha-beta T cells came from several hundred expanded graft clones (about two months after transplant).

Preparation of the TCRbeta library was carried out with unique molecular identifiers. TCRdb processed the PCR reads anew with MiXCR; each CDR3 protein has one entry. The sample holds about a million distinct CDR3 sequences, about 29% seen once. This rearrangement joins TRBV9 to TRBJ2-3, with D tentatively TRBD2 (6 bases). Sequenced here: PBMCs, mostly from graft donor cells, sampled 360 days after TCRalphabeta/CD19-depleted stem cell transplant. The receptor was derived from a boy younger than two who had a stem cell transplant for SCID, so the T cells may come from the graft donor. The CDR3 sequence: CASSPNARRGRTDTQYF. DNA of the CDR3: TGTGCCAGCAGCCCGAACGCCCGGCGGGGACGCACAGATACGCAGTATTTT.